The clone carrying this T cell receptor beta chain was detected a few times. The same CDR3 is also encoded by other DNA sequences in this sample. This sample was included in a study of beta chain features in type 1 diabetes. Expressed TCRB transcripts were sequenced because the entire RNA isolate underwent reverse transcription. Profiled with immunoSEQ multiplex PCR; TCRdb holds only in-frame clones, not every one. There are 900,000 or so clones in the sample; roughly 15% occur only once, and 0.023% lies in the top ten. CDR3 size: 14 residues. The V end was cut by 0 bases, the J end by 3 bases, with 7 bases between. Germline V gives CDR1 SGHTA, CDR2 FQGNSA.

Sequencing used naive CD4+ T cells from blood. The source is a woman in her late teens or twenties in good health. The gene calls are TRBV7-2 and TRBJ2-3; D perhaps matches TRBD1 (5 bases). The CDR3 DNA follows: TGTGCCAGCAGCTTAGCAGGGGTGACAGATACGCAGTATTTT. Protein product: CASSLAGVTDTQYF.